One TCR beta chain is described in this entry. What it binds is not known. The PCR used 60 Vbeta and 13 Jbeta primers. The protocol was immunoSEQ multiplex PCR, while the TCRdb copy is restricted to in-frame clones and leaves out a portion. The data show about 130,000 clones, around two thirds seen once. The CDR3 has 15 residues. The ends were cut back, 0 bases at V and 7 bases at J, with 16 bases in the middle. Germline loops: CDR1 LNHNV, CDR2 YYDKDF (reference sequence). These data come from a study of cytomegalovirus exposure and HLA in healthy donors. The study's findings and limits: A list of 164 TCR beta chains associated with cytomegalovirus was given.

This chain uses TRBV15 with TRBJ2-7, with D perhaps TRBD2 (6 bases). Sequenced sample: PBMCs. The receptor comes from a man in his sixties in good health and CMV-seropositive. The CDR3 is CATSRDFGIGGEQYF. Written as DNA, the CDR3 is TGTGCCACCAGCAGAGATTTTGGGATTGGGGGGGAGCAGTACTTC.